This T cell receptor (beta chain) was identified during a study of neoadjuvant anti-PD-1 for oral cavity cancer. Study-level information: Patients without progression got a fourth dose around day 43.

This table comes from immunoSEQ multiplex PCR, and its TCRdb copy is limited to in-frame clones, with some not included. The repertoire includes 14,000 to 15,000 clones, under 40% of them detected once, and just under 40% sits in the top ten. The time point denotes: after neoadjuvant nivolumab, at surgical resection. The receptor was derived from a person aged 40 to 85 with oral cavity squamous cell carcinoma. Sequencing used tumor tissue, obtained after nivolumab (anti-PD-1) treatment.

CDR3 bases: TGTGCCAGCAGCTTAGTCCGGGACAGCTATGGCTACACCTTC. Its protein is CASSLVRDSYGYTF. V gene TRBV7-2 combines with J gene TRBJ1-2; 7 nucleotides agree with TRBD1. The CDR3 runs 14 residues. Germline-derived CDR1 and CDR2 are SGHTA and FQGNSA. J lost 4 bases, V lost 1 base, and 3 bases had no gene match.